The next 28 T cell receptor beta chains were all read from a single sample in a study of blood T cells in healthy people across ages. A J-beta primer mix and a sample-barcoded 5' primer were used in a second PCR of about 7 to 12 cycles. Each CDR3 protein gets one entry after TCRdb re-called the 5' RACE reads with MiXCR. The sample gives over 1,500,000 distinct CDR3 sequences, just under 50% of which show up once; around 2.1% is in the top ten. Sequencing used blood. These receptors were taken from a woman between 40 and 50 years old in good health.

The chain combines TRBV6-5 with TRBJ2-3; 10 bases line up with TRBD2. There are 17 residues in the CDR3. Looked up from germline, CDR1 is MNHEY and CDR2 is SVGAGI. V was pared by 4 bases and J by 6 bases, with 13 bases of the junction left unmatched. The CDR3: CASSSTELAGLSDTQYF. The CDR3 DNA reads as TGTGCCAGCAGTTCGACAGAACTAGCGGGGCTGTCGGATACGCAGTATTTT.

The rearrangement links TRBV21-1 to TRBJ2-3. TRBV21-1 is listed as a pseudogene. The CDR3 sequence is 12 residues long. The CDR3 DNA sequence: TGTGCCAGCAGCACCCTACCAGATACGCAGTATTTT. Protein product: CASSTLPDTQYF.

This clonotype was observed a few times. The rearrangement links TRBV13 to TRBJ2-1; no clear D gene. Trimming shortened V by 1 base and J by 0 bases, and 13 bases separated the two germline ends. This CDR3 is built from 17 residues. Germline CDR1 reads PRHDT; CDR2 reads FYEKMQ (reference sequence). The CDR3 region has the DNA TGTGCCAGCAGCTTAGTCGGCGGCCAAAGCTCCTACAATGAGCAGTTCTTC. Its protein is CASSLVGGQSSYNEQFF.

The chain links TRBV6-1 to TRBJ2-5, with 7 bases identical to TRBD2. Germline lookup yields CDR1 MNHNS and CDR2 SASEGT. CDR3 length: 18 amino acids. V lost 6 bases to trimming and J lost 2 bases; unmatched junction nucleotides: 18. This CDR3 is CASSRRWAGDSGQETQYF. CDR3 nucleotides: TGTGCCAGCAGCAGACGGTGGGCGGGGGACTCGGGGCAAGAGACCCAGTACTTC.

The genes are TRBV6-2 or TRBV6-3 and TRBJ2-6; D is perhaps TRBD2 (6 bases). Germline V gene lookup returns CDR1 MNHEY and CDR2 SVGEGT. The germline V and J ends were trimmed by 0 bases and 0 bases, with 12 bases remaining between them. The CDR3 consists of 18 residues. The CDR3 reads CASSYSVGGSSGANVLTF. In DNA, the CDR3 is TGTGCCAGCAGTTACTCGGTGGGGGGTAGCTCTGGGGCCAACGTCCTGACTTTC.

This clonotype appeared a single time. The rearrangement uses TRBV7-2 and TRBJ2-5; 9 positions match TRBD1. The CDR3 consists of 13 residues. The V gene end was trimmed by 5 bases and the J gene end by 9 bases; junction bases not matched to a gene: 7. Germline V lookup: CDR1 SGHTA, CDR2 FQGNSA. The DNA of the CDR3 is TGTGCCAGCAGCCCGCGGACAGGGGTGGCCCAGTACTTC. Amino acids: CASSPRTGVAQYF.

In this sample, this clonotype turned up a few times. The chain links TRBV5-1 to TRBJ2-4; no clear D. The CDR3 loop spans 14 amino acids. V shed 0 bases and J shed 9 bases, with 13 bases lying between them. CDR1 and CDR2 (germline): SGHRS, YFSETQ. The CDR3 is CASSLVAGSGIQYF. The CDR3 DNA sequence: TGCGCCAGCAGCTTGGTGGCAGGAAGTGGCATTCAGTACTTC. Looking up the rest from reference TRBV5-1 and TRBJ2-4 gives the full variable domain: KAGVTQTPRYLIKTRGQQVTLSCSPISGHRSVSWYQQTPGQGLQFLFEYFSETQRNKGNFPGRFSGRQFSNSRSEMNVSTLELGDSALYLCASSLVAGSGIQYFGAGTRLSVL.

CDR3 sequence reads: CASGGMMADTQYF. As DNA, the CDR3 is TGTGCCAGCGGGGGGATGATGGCAGATACGCAGTATTTT. V and J are TRBV28 and TRBJ2-3; TRBD2 is a possible D gene (6 bases). The CDR3 is 13 residues long. Trimming stripped 8 bases from V and 4 bases from J, with 13 bases between. The germline gives CDR1 MDHEN, CDR2 SYDVKM. The variable domain in full, completed from reference TRBV28 and TRBJ2-3, reads DVKVTQSSRYLVKRTGEKVFLECVQDMDHENMFWYRQDPGLGLRLIYFSYDVKMKEKGDIPEGYSVSREKKERFSLILESASTNQTSMYLCASGGMMADTQYFGPGTRLTVL.

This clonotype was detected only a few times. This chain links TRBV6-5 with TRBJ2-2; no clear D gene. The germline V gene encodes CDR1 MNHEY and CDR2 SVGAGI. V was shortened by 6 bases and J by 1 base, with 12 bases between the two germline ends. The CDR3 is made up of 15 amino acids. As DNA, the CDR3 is TGTGCCAGCAGCCGTACCGGGCAGAACACCGGGGAGCTGTTTTTT. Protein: CASSRTGQNTGELFF.

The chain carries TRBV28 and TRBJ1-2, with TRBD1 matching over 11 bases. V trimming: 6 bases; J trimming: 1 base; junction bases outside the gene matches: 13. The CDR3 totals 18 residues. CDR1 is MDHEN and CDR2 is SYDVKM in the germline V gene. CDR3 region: CASRATAGQGVDNYGYTF. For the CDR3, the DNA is TGTGCCAGCAGGGCGACGGCGGGACAGGGGGTCGATAACTATGGCTACACCTTC.

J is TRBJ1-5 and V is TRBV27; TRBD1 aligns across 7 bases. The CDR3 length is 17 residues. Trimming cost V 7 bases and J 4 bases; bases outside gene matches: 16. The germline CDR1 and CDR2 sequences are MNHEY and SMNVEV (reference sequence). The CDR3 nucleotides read TGTGCCAGCACCCCTCTTCGGCCGGGACAGCAAAATCAGCCCCAGCATTTT. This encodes CASTPLRPGQQNQPQHF.

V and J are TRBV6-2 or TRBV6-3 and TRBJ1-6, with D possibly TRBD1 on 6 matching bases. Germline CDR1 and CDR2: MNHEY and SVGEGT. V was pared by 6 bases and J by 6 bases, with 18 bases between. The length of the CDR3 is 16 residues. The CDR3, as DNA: TGTGCCAGCAGAATCGCCGGGACACCTTTTAATTCACCCCTCCACTTT. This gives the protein CASRIAGTPFNSPLHF.

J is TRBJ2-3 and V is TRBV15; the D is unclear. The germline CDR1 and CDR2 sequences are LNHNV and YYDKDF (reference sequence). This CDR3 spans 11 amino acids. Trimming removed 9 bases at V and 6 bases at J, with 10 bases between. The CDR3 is CATSLADTQYF. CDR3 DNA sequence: TGTGCCACGAGCCTCGCGGATACGCAGTATTTT.

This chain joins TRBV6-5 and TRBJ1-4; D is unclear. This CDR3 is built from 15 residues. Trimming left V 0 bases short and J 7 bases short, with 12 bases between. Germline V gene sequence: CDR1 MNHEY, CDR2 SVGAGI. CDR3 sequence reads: CASSYSGSTFEKLFF. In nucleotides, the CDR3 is TGTGCCAGCAGTTACTCGGGCAGTACGTTTGAAAAACTGTTTTTT.

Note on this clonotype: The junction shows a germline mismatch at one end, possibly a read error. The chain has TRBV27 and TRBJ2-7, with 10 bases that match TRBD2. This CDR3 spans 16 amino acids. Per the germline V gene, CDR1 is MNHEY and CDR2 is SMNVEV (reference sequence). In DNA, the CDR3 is TGTGCCAGCAGTTCCCGCGGACTAGCGGCCTTTTACGAGCAGTACTTT. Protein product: CASSSRGLAAFYEQYF.

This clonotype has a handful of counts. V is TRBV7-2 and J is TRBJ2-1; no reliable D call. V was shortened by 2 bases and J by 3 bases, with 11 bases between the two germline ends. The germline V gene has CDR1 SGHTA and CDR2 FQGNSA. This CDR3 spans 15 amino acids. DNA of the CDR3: TGTGCCAGCAGCTTAAGCTTTACATTCTACAATGAGCAGTTCTTC. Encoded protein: CASSLSFTFYNEQFF.

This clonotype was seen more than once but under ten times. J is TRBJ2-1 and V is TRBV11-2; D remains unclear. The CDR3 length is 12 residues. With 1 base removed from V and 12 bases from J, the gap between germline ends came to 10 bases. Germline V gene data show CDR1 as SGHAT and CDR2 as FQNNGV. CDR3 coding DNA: TGTGCCAGCAGCTTAGTACAGTCGGGGCAGTTCTTC. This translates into CASSLVQSGQFF.

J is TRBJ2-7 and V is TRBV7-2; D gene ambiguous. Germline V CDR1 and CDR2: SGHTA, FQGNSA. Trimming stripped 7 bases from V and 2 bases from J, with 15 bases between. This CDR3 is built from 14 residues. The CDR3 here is CASTLDVGPYEQYF. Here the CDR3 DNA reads TGTGCCAGCACTTTAGACGTAGGGCCCTACGAGCAGTACTTC. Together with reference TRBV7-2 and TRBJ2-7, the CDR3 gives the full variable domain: GAGVSQSPSNKVTEKGKDVELRCDPISGHTALYWYRQSLGQGLEFLIYFQGNSAPDKSGLPSDRFSAERTGGSVSTLTIQRTQQEDSAVYLCASTLDVGPYEQYFGPGTRLTVT.

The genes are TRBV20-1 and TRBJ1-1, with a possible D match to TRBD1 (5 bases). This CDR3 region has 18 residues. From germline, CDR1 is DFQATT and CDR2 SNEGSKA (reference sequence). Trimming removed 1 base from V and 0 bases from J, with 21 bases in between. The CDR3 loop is CSARGDRGRAIMNTEAFF. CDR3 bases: TGCAGTGCTAGAGGGGACCGAGGACGGGCGATTATGAACACTGAAGCTTTCTTT.

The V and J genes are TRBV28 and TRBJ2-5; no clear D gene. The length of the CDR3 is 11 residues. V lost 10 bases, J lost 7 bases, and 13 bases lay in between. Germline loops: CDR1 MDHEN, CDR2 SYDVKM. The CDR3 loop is CATGPSGTQYF. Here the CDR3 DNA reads TGTGCCACTGGACCCAGTGGGACCCAGTACTTC.

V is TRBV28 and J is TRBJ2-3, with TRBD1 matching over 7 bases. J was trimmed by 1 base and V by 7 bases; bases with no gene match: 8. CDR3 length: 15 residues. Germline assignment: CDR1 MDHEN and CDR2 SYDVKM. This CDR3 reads CASTYLTGGTDTQYF. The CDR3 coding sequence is TGTGCCAGCACGTACCTCACAGGGGGCACAGATACGCAGTATTTT.

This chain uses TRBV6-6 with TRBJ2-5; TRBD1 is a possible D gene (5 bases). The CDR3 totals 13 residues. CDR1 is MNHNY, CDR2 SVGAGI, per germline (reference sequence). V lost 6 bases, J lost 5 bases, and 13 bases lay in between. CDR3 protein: CASSFSGWETQYF. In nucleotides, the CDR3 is TGTGCCAGCAGCTTTTCAGGGTGGGAGACCCAGTACTTC.

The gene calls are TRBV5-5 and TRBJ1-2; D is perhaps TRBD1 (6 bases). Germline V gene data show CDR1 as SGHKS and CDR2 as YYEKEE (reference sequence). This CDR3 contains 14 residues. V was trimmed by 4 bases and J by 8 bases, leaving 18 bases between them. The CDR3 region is CASSRRTDARGYTF. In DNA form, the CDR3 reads TGTGCCAGCAGCCGCCGGACAGACGCTAGGGGCTACACCTTC.

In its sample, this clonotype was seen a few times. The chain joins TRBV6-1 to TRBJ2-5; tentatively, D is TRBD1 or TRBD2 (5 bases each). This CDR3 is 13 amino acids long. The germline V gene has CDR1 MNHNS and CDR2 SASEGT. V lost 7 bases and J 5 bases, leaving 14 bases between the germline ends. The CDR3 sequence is CASKGTLWETQYF. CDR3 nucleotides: TGTGCCAGCAAGGGGACCTTATGGGAGACCCAGTACTTC.

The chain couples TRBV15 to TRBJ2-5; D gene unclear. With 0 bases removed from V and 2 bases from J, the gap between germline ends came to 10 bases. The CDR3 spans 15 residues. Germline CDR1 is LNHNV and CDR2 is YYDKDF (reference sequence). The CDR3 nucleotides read TGTGCCACCAGCAGAGATCAAGGGTGGCAAGAGACCCAGTACTTC. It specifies CATSRDQGWQETQYF.

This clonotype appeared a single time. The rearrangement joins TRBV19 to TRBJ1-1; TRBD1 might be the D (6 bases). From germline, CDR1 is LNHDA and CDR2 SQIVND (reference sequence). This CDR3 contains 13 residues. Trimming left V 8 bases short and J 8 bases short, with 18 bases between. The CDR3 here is CASQDRNYYEAFF. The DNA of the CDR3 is TGTGCCAGTCAAGACAGGAATTACTACGAAGCTTTCTTT.

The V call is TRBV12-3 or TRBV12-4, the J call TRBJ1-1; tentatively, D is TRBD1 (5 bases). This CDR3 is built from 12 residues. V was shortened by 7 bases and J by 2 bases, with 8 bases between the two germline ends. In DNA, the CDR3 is TGTGCCAGCAATACAGGAAACACTGAAGCTTTCTTT. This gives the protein CASNTGNTEAFF.

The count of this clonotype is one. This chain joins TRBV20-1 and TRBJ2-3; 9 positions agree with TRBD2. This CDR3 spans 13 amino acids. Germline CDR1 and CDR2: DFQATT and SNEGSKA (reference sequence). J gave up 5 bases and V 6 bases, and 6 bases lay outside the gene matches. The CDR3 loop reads CSAPPAGGDTQYF. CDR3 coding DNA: TGCAGTGCCCCTCCAGCGGGGGGAGATACGCAGTATTTT.